Listed here are 4 T cell receptor beta chains from one sample, sequenced in a study of T cells in Graves' hyperthyroidism and ophthalmopathy. Using RNA transcripts as the source, TCR beta CDR3 regions were amplified. HTBI primers were used for first-round RT-PCR of the TCR CDR3. TCRdb analysed the multiplex PCR reads with MiXCR anew, one entry per CDR3 protein. In the table there are some 570,000 distinct CDR3 sequences, approximately 15% of which are singletons. The sequencing sample was made of blood. The receptors were gathered from a woman between 18 and 29 years old with Graves' ophthalmopathy.

This clonotype has a count of ten or more. The V gene is TRBV3-1, the J gene TRBJ2-5; no definite D call. Germline CDR1 is LGHDT and CDR2 is YNNKEL (reference sequence). This CDR3 has 16 residues. V was pared by 1 base and J by 4 bases, with 16 bases between. The CDR3 protein is CASSQGTQPWVETQYF. In DNA, the CDR3 is TGTGCCAGCAGCCAAGGAACCCAGCCGTGGGTAGAGACCCAGTACTTC.

This clonotype was seen ten or more times. V gene TRBV4-1 combines with J gene TRBJ2-2; the match to TRBD1 covers 9 bases. Unmatched junction bases numbered 8, after V lost 3 bases and J lost 3 bases. The germline V gene has CDR1 MGHRA and CDR2 YSYEKL. CDR3 length equals 17 residues. In DNA, the CDR3 is TGCGCCAGCAGCCACAAACTCCGGGACAGGGACACCGGGGAGCTGTTTTTT. Translated, it gives CASSHKLRDRDTGELFF.

This clonotype appeared a few times. The J gene is TRBJ2-7, the V gene TRBV18; D might be TRBD1 (6 bases). The CDR3 has 14 amino acids. Trimming took off 3 bases at V and 5 bases at J, with 14 bases between the two ends. Germline lookup yields CDR1 KGHSH and CDR2 LQKENI. The CDR3 DNA follows: TGTGCCAGCTCACCGCCGGGACAACACCACGAGCAGTACTTC. It codes for CASSPPGQHHEQYF.

The V and J genes are TRBV3-1 and TRBJ1-1; the D gene is possibly TRBD1 (5 bases). V lost 3 bases to trimming and J lost 1 base, with 9 bases between them. The germline V gene has CDR1 LGHDT and CDR2 YNNKEL (reference sequence). This CDR3 spans 14 amino acids. DNA of the CDR3: TGTGCCAGCAGCCACAAGGGGCCGAACACTGAAGCTTTCTTT. Amino acid sequence: CASSHKGPNTEAFF.